Following are 30 T cell receptor beta chains from one sample sequenced in a study of blood T cell repertoires in COVID-19. TCRdb's table, derived via immunoSEQ multiplex PCR, lists solely in-frame clones and lacks some. The sample lists a few hundred thousand clones; 80% to 90% were seen once. The sequenced material came from peripheral blood. The receptors were sampled from a woman in her forties or fifties with COVID-19, enrolled during active disease.

This chain connects TRBV19 to TRBJ1-1; D is perhaps TRBD1 (6 bases). The V end was cut by 2 bases, the J end by 8 bases, with 9 bases between. The CDR3 loop spans 12 amino acids. The germline CDR1 and CDR2 sequences are LNHDA and SQIVND (reference sequence). The CDR3 DNA sequence: TGTGCCAGTAGTATATTGGGGGCGGAAGCTTTCTTT. Protein product: CASSILGAEAFF.

This chain uses TRBV7-9 with TRBJ1-1; no firm D call. Trimming took off 1 base at V and 0 bases at J, with 6 bases between the two ends. Germline CDR1 SEHNR, CDR2 FQNEAQ (reference sequence). The CDR3 sequence is 14 residues long. The chain's CDR3 is CASSLGGMNTEAFF. The CDR3 bases are TGTGCCAGCAGCTTAGGAGGAATGAACACTGAAGCTTTCTTT.

The J gene is TRBJ2-3, the V gene TRBV29-1; 7 bases are shared with TRBD2. CDR3 length: 15 amino acids. CDR1 is SQVTM, CDR2 ANQGSEA, per germline. The V segment lost 1 base and the J segment 5 bases; nucleotides outside the gene matches: 9. The chain's CDR3 is CSVEVMSSGLDTQYF. The CDR3 DNA reads TGCAGCGTTGAAGTGATGTCTAGCGGCCTAGATACGCAGTATTTT.

The chain recombines TRBV5-1 with TRBJ2-1, with TRBD2 matching over 8 bases. The CDR3 contains 15 residues. V lost 0 bases and J lost 7; bases outside the gene matches: 6. Germline V gene sequence: CDR1 SGHRS, CDR2 YFSETQ. This CDR3 reads CASSLVGTSRNEQFF. CDR3 nucleotide sequence: TGCGCCAGCAGCTTGGTCGGGACTAGTAGAAATGAGCAGTTCTTC.

This chain connects TRBV6-5 to TRBJ2-3; 7 bases match TRBD1. From germline, CDR1 is MNHEY and CDR2 SVGAGI. There are 15 residues in the CDR3. V gave up 2 bases and J gave up 2 bases; unmatched junction bases: 4. This CDR3 is CASSYGQGVTDTQYF. In nucleotides, the CDR3 is TGTGCCAGCAGTTACGGGCAGGGGGTCACAGATACGCAGTATTTT.

The J gene is TRBJ2-2, the V gene TRBV30; D is possibly TRBD1 (6 bases). CDR1 is GTSNPN and CDR2 is SVGIG in the germline V gene (reference sequence). V lost 3 bases to trimming and J lost 4 bases, with 9 bases between them. The CDR3 consists of 13 residues. CDR3 bases: TGTGCCTGGAGCGGACAGACCACCGGGGAGCTGTTTTTT. Encoded protein: CAWSGQTTGELFF.

The chain couples TRBV4-2 to TRBJ1-1, with D possibly being TRBD1 (6 bases). The germline V gene encodes CDR1 LGHNA and CDR2 YNFKEQ. With 0 bases removed from V and 2 bases from J, the gap between germline ends came to 13 bases. This CDR3 has 16 residues. This CDR3 reads CASSQEYTGFNTEAFF. CDR3 sequence (DNA): TGTGCCAGCAGCCAAGAATATACAGGGTTTAACACTGAAGCTTTCTTT.

J is TRBJ1-1 and V is TRBV18; 7 nucleotides match TRBD1. The J segment lost 5 bases and the V segment lost 3 bases, leaving 6 bases of the junction unmatched. This CDR3 has 14 residues. Germline V gene sequence: CDR1 KGHSH, CDR2 LQKENI. The CDR3 region is CASSPTGLTTEAFF. DNA for the CDR3: TGTGCCAGCTCACCGACAGGGTTAACGACTGAAGCTTTCTTT.

The rearrangement links TRBV2 to TRBJ1-1; no reliable D call. The CDR3 sequence is 14 residues long. The germline V and J ends were trimmed by 6 bases and 0 bases, with 11 bases remaining between them. CDR1 and CDR2 from the germline V gene are SNHLY and FYNNEI. DNA for the CDR3: TGTGCCAGCAGGGACGGGGTCCTGAACACTGAAGCTTTCTTT. Translated: CASRDGVLNTEAFF.

This clone was seen only once. This chain connects TRBV5-1 to TRBJ2-7; 9 positions match TRBD2. V gave up 4 bases and J gave up 6 bases; unmatched junction bases: 20. There are 18 residues in the CDR3. Germline V gene data show CDR1 as SGHRS and CDR2 as YFSETQ. The CDR3 sequence is CASSAPLLAGRTSGEQYF. CDR3 coding DNA: TGCGCCAGCAGCGCCCCACTCCTAGCGGGGAGGACTTCGGGCGAGCAGTACTTC.

This chain connects TRBV6-4 to TRBJ2-1, with 7 bases aligning to TRBD2. V lost 6 bases to trimming and J lost 9 bases; unmatched junction nucleotides: 8. The length of the CDR3 is 13 residues. Germline-derived CDR1 and CDR2 are MRHNA and SNTAGT. The CDR3 DNA sequence: TGTGCCAGCAGGAGGGAATCTAGCGGTGAGCAGTTCTTC. Translation: CASRRESSGEQFF.

This rearrangement joins TRBV30 to TRBJ2-3; 10 positions agree with TRBD2. Germline lookup yields CDR1 GTSNPN and CDR2 SVGIG (reference sequence). This CDR3 comprises 15 residues. Losses at the gene ends were 5 bases for V and 2 bases for J; bases not matched to a gene: 7. The CDR3 DNA follows: TGTGCCTGGTCCGGGACTAGCGATCTCACAGATACGCAGTATTTT. Protein product: CAWSGTSDLTDTQYF. Complete variable domain (other parts from reference TRBV30 and TRBJ2-3): SQTIHQWPATLVQPVGSPLSLECTVEGTSNPNLYWYRQAAGRGLQLLFYSVGIGQISSEVPQNLSASRPQDRQFILSSKKLLLSDSGFYLCAWSGTSDLTDTQYFGPGTRLTVL.

The CDR3 DNA sequence: TGTGCCAGCAGCTTAACTGGGGCACTCCTTAATAGTGAGCAGTTCTTC. This sequence encodes CASSLTGALLNSEQFF. V is TRBV27 and J is TRBJ2-1; TRBD1 is a possible D gene (5 bases). The CDR3 length is 16 residues. The V end lost 6 bases, the J end lost 9 bases, and 24 bases lay between the germline ends. Germline V CDR1 and CDR2: MNHEY, SMNVEV (reference sequence).

The rearrangement joins TRBV4-1 to TRBJ1-1; 10 positions match TRBD1. The length of the CDR3 is 16 residues. Looked up from germline, CDR1 is MGHRA and CDR2 is YSYEKL. With V trimmed by 4 bases and J by 1 base, 6 bases remained unmatched. The CDR3 region is CASSPGTGAKNTEAFF. DNA for the CDR3: TGCGCCAGCAGCCCCGGGACAGGGGCGAAGAACACTGAAGCTTTCTTT.

V gene TRBV5-8 combines with J gene TRBJ2-5; no clear D gene. Germline V CDR1 and CDR2: SGHTS, YDEGEE. V gave up 0 bases and J gave up 2 bases, with 14 bases separating them. This CDR3 comprises 16 residues. CDR3 sequence (DNA): TGTGCCAGCAGCTTGGGCCGGATCGTCGGGCAAGAGACCCAGTACTTC. This sequence encodes CASSLGRIVGQETQYF. Full variable domain (missing parts from reference TRBV5-8 and TRBJ2-5): EAGVTQSPTHLIKTRGQQATLRCSPISGHTSVYWYQQALGLGLQFLLWYDEGEERNRGNFPPRFSGRQFPNYSSELNVNALELEDSALYLCASSLGRIVGQETQYFGPGTRLLVL.

The chain is built from TRBV5-1 and TRBJ2-1; 10 positions agree with TRBD2. This CDR3 region has 18 residues. From germline, CDR1 is SGHRS and CDR2 YFSETQ. V shed 3 bases and J 5 bases; nucleotides not matched to a gene: 14. CDR3 sequence: CASSSLGAGGPVNNEQFF. DNA for the CDR3: TGCGCCAGCAGCTCCCTTGGAGCGGGAGGGCCAGTGAACAATGAGCAGTTCTTC.

The V call is TRBV4-2, the J call TRBJ2-2; 8 bases fit TRBD2. Germline V CDR1 and CDR2: LGHNA, YNFKEQ. The CDR3 has 17 amino acids. V gave up 0 bases and J gave up 2 bases; unmatched junction bases: 5. The CDR3 sequence is CASSQETLAGNTGELFF. CDR3 coding DNA: TGTGCCAGCAGCCAAGAGACTCTAGCGGGCAACACCGGGGAGCTGTTTTTT.

In DNA, the CDR3 is TGCGCCAGCAGACCCATGACCAGGGCTGAAGCTTTCTTT. Translating it yields CASRPMTRAEAFF. The V gene is TRBV5-1, the J gene TRBJ1-1, with D maybe TRBD1 (5 bases). The CDR3 contains 13 residues. Trimming removed 5 bases from V and 6 bases from J, with 14 bases in between. Germline CDR1 and CDR2: SGHRS and YFSETQ.

The chain recombines TRBV7-3 with TRBJ2-1; 7 bases match TRBD2. The junction had 6 bases not matched to a gene; V was cut back by 4 bases and J by 3 bases. Germline V gene data show CDR1 as SGHTA and CDR2 as FQGTGA. The CDR3 is 15 residues long. CDR3 nucleotides: TGTGCCAGCAGCTCTAGCGGAGCTTTCTACAATGAGCAGTTCTTC. Translated, it gives CASSSSGAFYNEQFF. Filled out from reference TRBV7-3 and TRBJ2-1, the complete variable domain reads GAGVSQTPSNKVTEKGKYVELRCDPISGHTALYWYRQSLGQGPEFLIYFQGTGAADDSGLPNDRFFAVRPEGSVSTLKIQRTERGDSAVYLCASSSSGAFYNEQFFGPGTRLTVL.

The gene calls are TRBV7-2 and TRBJ1-5; D may be TRBD1 (5 bases). Germline CDR1 SGHTA, CDR2 FQGNSA. Trimming left V 4 bases short and J 2 bases short, with 12 bases between. The CDR3 is 15 residues long. The CDR3 is CASSSGGGRNQPQHF. The CDR3 bases are TGTGCCAGCAGCTCGGGGGGGGGACGCAATCAGCCCCAGCATTTT. Together with reference TRBV7-2 and TRBJ1-5, the CDR3 gives the full variable domain: GAGVSQSPSNKVTEKGKDVELRCDPISGHTALYWYRQSLGQGLEFLIYFQGNSAPDKSGLPSDRFSAERTGGSVSTLTIQRTQQEDSAVYLCASSSGGGRNQPQHFGDGTRLSIL.

The chain joins TRBV4-1 to TRBJ2-3; 11 bases align to TRBD2. The trim removed 3 bases at V and 4 bases at J, leaving 3 bases unmatched. Per germline, CDR1 MGHRA and CDR2 YSYEKL. The CDR3 length is 15 residues. CDR3: CASSHSGGGPDTQYF. The CDR3 DNA reads as TGCGCCAGCAGCCATAGCGGGGGGGGACCAGATACGCAGTATTTT.

This chain links TRBV7-9 with TRBJ1-1; perhaps TRBD1 as D (5 bases). Looked up from germline, CDR1 is SEHNR and CDR2 is FQNEAQ (reference sequence). V lost 1 base and J 5 bases, leaving 17 bases between the germline ends. CDR3 length: 16 residues. The chain's CDR3 is CASSLVPGPRGTEAFF. Written as DNA, the CDR3 is TGTGCCAGCAGCTTAGTGCCCGGACCCCGGGGGACTGAAGCTTTCTTT. The entire variable domain, with the rest obtained from reference TRBV7-9 and TRBJ1-1, is as follows: DTGVSQNPRHKITKRGQNVTFRCDPISEHNRLYWYRQTLGQGPEFLTYFQNEAQLEKSRLLSDRFSAERPKGSFSTLEIQRTEQGDSAMYLCASSLVPGPRGTEAFFGQGTRLTVV.

The gene calls are TRBV21-1 and TRBJ1-1. TRBV21-1 is a pseudogene segment. This CDR3 has 18 amino acids. The CDR3 coding sequence is TGTGCCAGCAGCCTGGATAATGGAGGTAGTTGTTGGAACACTGAAGCTTTCTTT. Translation: CASSLDNGGSCWNTEAFF.

This clone is a singleton in its sample. The chain links TRBV14 to TRBJ1-4; the D gene is possibly TRBD1 (5 bases). The V end lost 0 bases, the J end lost 4 bases, and 12 bases lay between the germline ends. Germline loops: CDR1 SGHDN, CDR2 FVKESK. CDR3 length equals 16 residues. The CDR3 DNA reads as TGTGCCAGCAGCCAAGAAAGACAGACCTTTAATGAAAAACTGTTTTTT. Its protein is CASSQERQTFNEKLFF. Based on the CDR3 plus reference TRBV14 and TRBJ1-4, the full variable domain is EAGVTQFPSHSVIEKGQTVTLRCDPISGHDNLYWYRRVMGKEIKFLLHFVKESKQDESGMPNNRFLAERTGGTYSTLKVQPAELEDSGVYFCASSQERQTFNEKLFFGSGTQLSVL.

This chain connects TRBV18 to TRBJ1-2; 7 nucleotides align to TRBD1. With V trimmed by 2 bases and J by 6 bases, 3 bases remained unmatched. CDR3 length: 13 amino acids. Per germline, CDR1 KGHSH and CDR2 LQKENI. The CDR3 protein is CASSPGQADGYTF. The CDR3 DNA is TGTGCCAGCTCACCAGGACAGGCAGATGGCTACACCTTC.

The J gene is TRBJ1-3, the V gene TRBV6-5, with 10 nucleotides matching TRBD1. The V segment lost 0 bases and the J segment 7 bases; nucleotides outside the gene matches: 3. The CDR3 consists of 15 residues. Germline V gene data show CDR1 as MNHEY and CDR2 as SVGAGI. CDR3 sequence reads: CASSYSKGQGNTIYF. The CDR3 nucleotides read TGTGCCAGCAGTTACTCGAAGGGACAGGGGAACACCATATATTTT.

The rearrangement uses TRBV11-3 and TRBJ1-6; 9 positions agree with TRBD1. Germline V CDR1 and CDR2: SGHNT, YENEEA. The CDR3 totals 15 residues. With 8 bases clipped from V and 10 bases from J, the junction kept 12 bases outside the gene matches. The CDR3 loop reads CASEQTGTGISPLHF. In nucleotides, the CDR3 is TGTGCCAGCGAACAAACCGGGACAGGGATCTCACCCCTCCACTTT.

This chain links TRBV5-4 with TRBJ2-2; D gene uncertain. The V and J ends lost 5 bases and 4 bases respectively, with 12 bases between them. The CDR3 is 14 residues long. Germline V gene data show CDR1 as SGHNT and CDR2 as YYREEE (reference sequence). The DNA of the CDR3 is TGTGCCAGCAGGAGGAGCCTGGTCACCGGGGAGCTGTTTTTT. Translated: CASRRSLVTGELFF.

The chain combines TRBV6-5 with TRBJ2-7, with 8 bases lining up with TRBD1. The CDR3 is 13 amino acids. V lost 5 bases and J lost 6; bases outside the gene matches: 6. From germline, CDR1 is MNHEY and CDR2 SVGAGI. Written as DNA, the CDR3 is TGTGCCAGCAGTCCCTGGACAGGGCGCGAGCAGTACTTC. It encodes CASSPWTGREQYF.

This sequence joins TRBV5-8 and TRBJ1-4, with a tentative D call TRBD1 (5 bases). V shed 4 bases and J shed 5 bases, with 21 bases lying between them. Germline values: CDR1 SGHTS, CDR2 YDEGEE. The CDR3 sequence is 17 residues long. This chain's CDR3 is CASSRSAGGLRNEKLFF. In DNA form, the CDR3 reads TGTGCCAGCAGCCGATCCGCGGGGGGACTCCGAAATGAAAAACTGTTTTTT.